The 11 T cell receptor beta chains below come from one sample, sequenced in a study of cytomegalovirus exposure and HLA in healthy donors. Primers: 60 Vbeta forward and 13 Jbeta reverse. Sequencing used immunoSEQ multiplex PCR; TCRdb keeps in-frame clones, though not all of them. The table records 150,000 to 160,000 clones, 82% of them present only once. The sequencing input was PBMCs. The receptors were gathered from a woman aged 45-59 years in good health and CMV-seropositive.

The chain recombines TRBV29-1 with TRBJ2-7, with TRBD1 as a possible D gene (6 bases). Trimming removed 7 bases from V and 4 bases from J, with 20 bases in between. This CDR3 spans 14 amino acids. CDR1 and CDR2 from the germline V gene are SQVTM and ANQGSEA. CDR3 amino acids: CSARTDLSSYEQYF. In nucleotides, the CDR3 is TGCAGCGCCCGGACAGATCTCTCCTCTTACGAGCAGTACTTC.

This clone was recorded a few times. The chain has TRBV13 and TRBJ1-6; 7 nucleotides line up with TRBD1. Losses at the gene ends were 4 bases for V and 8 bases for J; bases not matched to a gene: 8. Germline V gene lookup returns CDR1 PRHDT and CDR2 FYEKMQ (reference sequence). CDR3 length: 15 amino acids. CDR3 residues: CASSSRQGWDSPLHF. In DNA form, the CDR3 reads TGTGCCAGCAGCTCAAGACAGGGTTGGGATTCACCCCTCCACTTT.

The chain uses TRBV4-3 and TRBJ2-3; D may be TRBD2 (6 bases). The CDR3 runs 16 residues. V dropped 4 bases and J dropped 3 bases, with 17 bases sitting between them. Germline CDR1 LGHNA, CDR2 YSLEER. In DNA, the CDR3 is TGCGCCAGCAGCCTCACGGGGGAGAGGTCGACAGATACGCAGTATTTT. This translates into CASSLTGERSTDTQYF.

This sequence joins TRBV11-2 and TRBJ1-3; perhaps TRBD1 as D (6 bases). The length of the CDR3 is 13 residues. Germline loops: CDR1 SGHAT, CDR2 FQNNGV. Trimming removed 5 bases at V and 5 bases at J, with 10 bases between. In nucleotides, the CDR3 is TGTGCCAGCAGCCGCGGACAGCGAAACACCATATATTTT. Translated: CASSRGQRNTIYF.

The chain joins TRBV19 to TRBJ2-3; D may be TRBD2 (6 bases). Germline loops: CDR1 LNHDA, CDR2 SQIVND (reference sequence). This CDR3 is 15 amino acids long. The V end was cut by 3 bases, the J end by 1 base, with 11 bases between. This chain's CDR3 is CASSMWGVGTDTQYF. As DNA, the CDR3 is TGTGCCAGTAGTATGTGGGGGGTCGGCACAGATACGCAGTATTTT.

The CDR3 protein is CASSGDRALSNTEAFF. The CDR3 DNA is TGTGCCAGCAGTGGCGACAGGGCGTTGTCCAACACTGAAGCTTTCTTT. The chain recombines TRBV2 with TRBJ1-1; 7 bases fit TRBD1. Trimming took 4 bases from V and 2 from J; bases not matched to a gene: 10. CDR1 SNHLY and CDR2 FYNNEI come from the germline V gene. This CDR3 contains 16 residues.

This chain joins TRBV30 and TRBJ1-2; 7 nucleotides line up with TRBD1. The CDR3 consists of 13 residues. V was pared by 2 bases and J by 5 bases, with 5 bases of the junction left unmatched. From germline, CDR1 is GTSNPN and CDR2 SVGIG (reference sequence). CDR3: CAWSQNRGYGYTF. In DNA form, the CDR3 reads TGTGCCTGGAGTCAAAACAGGGGTTATGGCTACACCTTC.

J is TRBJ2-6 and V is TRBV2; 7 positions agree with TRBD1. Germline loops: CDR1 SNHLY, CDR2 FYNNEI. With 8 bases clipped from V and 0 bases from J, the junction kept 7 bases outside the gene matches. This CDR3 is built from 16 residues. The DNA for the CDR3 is TGTGCCAGCCGTCTAGACAGGGACTCTGGGGCCAACGTCCTGACTTTC. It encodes CASRLDRDSGANVLTF.

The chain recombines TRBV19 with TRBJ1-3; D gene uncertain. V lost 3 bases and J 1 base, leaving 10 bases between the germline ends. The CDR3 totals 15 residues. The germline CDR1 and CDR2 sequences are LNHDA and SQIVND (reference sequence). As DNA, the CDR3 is TGTGCCAGTAGTATTTCTTCTTTGTCTGGAAACACCATATATTTT. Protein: CASSISSLSGNTIYF.

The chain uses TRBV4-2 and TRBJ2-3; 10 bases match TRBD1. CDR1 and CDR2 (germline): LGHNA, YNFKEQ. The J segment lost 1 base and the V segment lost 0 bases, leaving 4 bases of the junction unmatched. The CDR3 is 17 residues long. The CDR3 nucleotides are TGTGCCAGCAGCCAAGAGGGGACAGGGGCGGGCACAGATACGCAGTATTTT. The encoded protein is CASSQEGTGAGTDTQYF.

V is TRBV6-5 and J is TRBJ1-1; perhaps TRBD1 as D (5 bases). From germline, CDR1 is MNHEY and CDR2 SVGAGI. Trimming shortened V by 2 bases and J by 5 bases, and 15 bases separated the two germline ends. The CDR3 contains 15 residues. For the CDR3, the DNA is TGTGCCAGCAGTTACGGGGCCAATATGCCAACTGAAGCTTTCTTT. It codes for CASSYGANMPTEAFF.